Following are 25 T cell receptor beta chains from one sample sequenced in a study of T cell responses to AZD1222 COVID-19 vaccine. Method: immunoSEQ multiplex PCR; TCRdb's copy keeps in-frame clones and lacks some. The sample has about 100,000 clones; approximately 88% are singletons. Sample: peripheral blood, taken on day 0 of AZD1222 vaccination. The source of these receptors is an adult in good health.

The rearrangement links TRBV5-1 to TRBJ2-3, with TRBD2 identical over 9 bases. Germline V gene sequence: CDR1 SGHRS, CDR2 YFSETQ. The CDR3 length is 16 residues. V was clipped by 3 bases and J by 4 bases; unmatched bases: 9. CDR3 residues: CASSSGAGGRADTQYF. For the CDR3, the DNA is TGCGCCAGCAGCTCCGGAGCGGGAGGACGTGCAGATACGCAGTATTTT.

V and J are TRBV9 and TRBJ2-1, with D maybe TRBD2 (7 bases). The CDR3 is 16 amino acids. Germline V lookup: CDR1 SGDLS, CDR2 YYNGEE. Trimming took 3 bases from V and 8 from J, leaving 21 bases between them. CDR3 loop: CASSAGAGQAVYEQFF. CDR3 DNA: TGTGCCAGCAGCGCCGGAGCGGGACAAGCTGTCTATGAGCAGTTCTTC.

This chain uses TRBV11-2 with TRBJ2-3, with 7 bases aligning to TRBD2. Losses at the gene ends were 1 base for V and 5 bases for J; bases not matched to a gene: 12. In germline, CDR1 is SGHAT, CDR2 FQNNGV. CDR3 length: 17 amino acids. The CDR3 region is CASSLGTGGGRRDTQYF. CDR3 in DNA: TGTGCCAGCAGCTTAGGGACTGGCGGGGGAAGAAGAGATACGCAGTATTTT.

This rearrangement joins TRBV7-2 to TRBJ2-5, with 9 nucleotides matching TRBD2. Germline lookup yields CDR1 SGHTA and CDR2 FQGNSA. The CDR3 spans 15 residues. V shed 5 bases, J shed 2 bases, and the junction held 6 bases outside the gene matches. The CDR3: CASSLTTSGQETQYF. The DNA of the CDR3 is TGTGCCAGCAGCCTGACGACTAGCGGACAAGAGACCCAGTACTTC.

The genes are TRBV5-4 and TRBJ2-1, with 9 bases matching TRBD1. V lost 0 bases to trimming and J lost 7 bases; unmatched junction nucleotides: 2. Germline V gene data show CDR1 as SGHNT and CDR2 as YYREEE (reference sequence). CDR3 length: 14 amino acids. The CDR3 region is CASSLGGQGNEQFF. CDR3 in DNA: TGTGCCAGCAGCTTGGGGGGACAGGGTAATGAGCAGTTCTTC.

The J gene is TRBJ1-1, the V gene TRBV27, with D maybe TRBD1 (6 bases). The V end was cut by 10 bases, the J end by 0 bases, with 15 bases between. CDR1 and CDR2 from the germline V gene are MNHEY and SMNVEV (reference sequence). The CDR3 spans 14 residues. CDR3 protein: CATHSRGVNTEAFF. The CDR3 coding sequence is TGTGCCACCCACTCGAGGGGGGTGAACACTGAAGCTTTCTTT.

This clone was detected only once. V and J are TRBV5-4 and TRBJ2-7, with 7 bases identical to TRBD2. The CDR3 loop spans 17 amino acids. Per the germline V gene, CDR1 is SGHNT and CDR2 is YYREEE (reference sequence). Trimming took 1 base from V and 0 from J; bases not matched to a gene: 10. The CDR3 here is CASSLSPTSALSYEQYF. The CDR3 DNA sequence: TGTGCCAGCAGCTTGAGCCCCACTAGCGCTCTCTCCTACGAGCAGTACTTC.

The chain employs TRBV6-5 and TRBJ2-1; either TRBD1 or TRBD2 may fit D (5 bases each). From germline, CDR1 is MNHEY and CDR2 SVGAGI. This CDR3 contains 15 residues. The V end was cut by 0 bases, the J end by 7 bases, with 13 bases between. In DNA, the CDR3 is TGTGCCAGCAGTTACTCAGGGACCCCCTCAAATGAGCAGTTCTTC. Protein sequence: CASSYSGTPSNEQFF.

The chain combines TRBV6-6 with TRBJ1-1; D uncertain. Deletions cut 2 bases from V and 4 bases from J, with 8 bases between. The CDR3 has 13 amino acids. Germline loops: CDR1 MNHNY, CDR2 SVGAGI (reference sequence). The CDR3 spells CASSYGQGTEAFF. The CDR3 DNA is TGTGCCAGCAGTTACGGGCAAGGCACTGAAGCTTTCTTT.

The chain combines TRBV29-1 with TRBJ2-7, with D perhaps TRBD1 or TRBD2 (7 bases each). Trimming left V 6 bases short and J 3 bases short, with 18 bases between. The CDR3 is made up of 14 amino acids. Germline CDR1 and CDR2: SQVTM and ANQGSEA. This CDR3 reads CSVTDRDYGYEQYF. In nucleotides, the CDR3 is TGCAGCGTGACAGACAGGGACTATGGCTACGAGCAGTACTTC.

V is TRBV19 and J is TRBJ2-7; TRBD1 is a possible D gene (5 bases). This CDR3 comprises 13 residues. Germline CDR1 and CDR2: LNHDA and SQIVND (reference sequence). Trimming removed 2 bases from V and 6 bases from J, with 11 bases in between. CDR3 protein: CASSIWTRGEQYF. The DNA of the CDR3 is TGTGCCAGTAGTATATGGACACGCGGCGAGCAGTACTTC.

The chain is built from TRBV6-6 and TRBJ1-2; D ambiguous. With 8 bases removed from V and 6 bases from J, the gap between germline ends came to 16 bases. The length of the CDR3 is 13 residues. Per the germline V gene, CDR1 is MNHNY and CDR2 is SVGAGI (reference sequence). The CDR3 DNA sequence: TGTGCCAGCTTCCCCCGGGTGGGTCATGGCTACACCTTC. Encoded protein: CASFPRVGHGYTF.

The genes are TRBV18 and TRBJ2-3; TRBD2 matches at 12 bases. Germline CDR1 is KGHSH and CDR2 is LQKENI. J gave up 5 bases and V 3 bases, and 6 bases lay outside the gene matches. CDR3 length equals 16 residues. As DNA, the CDR3 is TGTGCCAGCTCACCGGGACTAGCGGGTGGGGAAGATACGCAGTATTTT. Translating gives CASSPGLAGGEDTQYF. The whole variable domain, remainder taken from reference TRBV18 and TRBJ2-3, is NAGVMQNPRHLVRRRGQEARLRCSPMKGHSHVYWYRQLPEEGLKFMVYLQKENIIDESGMPKERFSAEFPKEGPSILRIQQVVRGDSAAYFCASSPGLAGGEDTQYFGPGTRLTVL.

This chain joins TRBV5-1 and TRBJ2-7, with TRBD2 matching over 7 bases. The CDR3 is 16 residues long. Germline CDR1 and CDR2: SGHRS and YFSETQ. V was clipped by 0 bases and J by 0 bases; unmatched bases: 6. The CDR3 DNA sequence: TGCGCCAGCAGCTTGGGAGGCGGGAGCGCCTCCTACGAGCAGTACTTC. It yields the protein CASSLGGGSASYEQYF.

The CDR3 loop reads CASSLDPTGYEQYF. CDR3 bases: TGTGCCAGCAGCTTAGATCCCACGGGCTACGAGCAGTACTTC. The V gene is TRBV11-2, the J gene TRBJ2-7; no firm D call. V gave up 0 bases and J gave up 3 bases, with 9 bases separating them. From germline, CDR1 is SGHAT and CDR2 FQNNGV. The CDR3 covers 14 residues.

The chain links TRBV5-1 to TRBJ2-1, with D possibly being TRBD1 (6 bases). This CDR3 comprises 13 residues. The germline V and J ends were trimmed by 4 bases and 4 bases, with 9 bases remaining between them. The germline V gene has CDR1 SGHRS and CDR2 YFSETQ. The CDR3 loop reads CASSRGQYNEQFF. Written as DNA, the CDR3 is TGCGCCAGCAGCCGTGGACAGTACAATGAGCAGTTCTTC.

The chain carries TRBV5-4 and TRBJ2-3; tentatively, D is TRBD1 or TRBD2 (5 bases each). The CDR3 totals 13 residues. Between the trimmed V and J ends, which lost 7 bases and 6 bases, there was a span of 15 bases. From germline, CDR1 is SGHNT and CDR2 YYREEE (reference sequence). CDR3 sequence: CASSSQRGDTQYF. CDR3 coding DNA: TGTGCCAGCTCTTCTCAGAGGGGTGATACGCAGTATTTT.

The chain links TRBV6-1 to TRBJ2-7; D gene unclear. Germline V gene data show CDR1 as MNHNS and CDR2 as SASEGT. The V and J ends lost 0 bases and 4 bases respectively, with 7 bases between them. The CDR3 spans 13 residues. Written as DNA, the CDR3 is TGTGCCAGCAGTGAAGCGGTGGTTTACGAGCAGTACTTC. Its translation is CASSEAVVYEQYF.

The V call is TRBV5-1, the J call TRBJ2-7; D is possibly TRBD2 (7 bases). Germline V gene sequence: CDR1 SGHRS, CDR2 YFSETQ. The CDR3 has 15 amino acids. Trimming took off 4 bases at V and 4 bases at J, with 18 bases between the two ends. For the CDR3, the DNA is TGCGCCAGCAGCACGGCGCAGGGAGGGGGGTACGAGCAGTACTTC. This gives the protein CASSTAQGGGYEQYF.

The chain employs TRBV19 and TRBJ2-1, with a possible D match to TRBD1 (5 bases). V lost 5 bases to trimming and J lost 0 bases, with 11 bases between them. CDR3 length: 15 residues. The germline CDR1 and CDR2 sequences are LNHDA and SQIVND (reference sequence). CDR3 DNA sequence: TGTGCCAGTAGTGTTGACAGAGGCTCCTACAATGAGCAGTTCTTC. Protein product: CASSVDRGSYNEQFF.

This clone has only one observation. This chain connects TRBV2 to TRBJ2-3; D perhaps matches TRBD1 (5 bases). Trimming stripped 5 bases from V and 0 bases from J, with 24 bases between. The germline gives CDR1 SNHLY, CDR2 FYNNEI. The CDR3 is 19 amino acids. CDR3 sequence (DNA): TGTGCCAGCAGTACCCCACAACCCAGCGACAGCACTAGCACAGATACGCAGTATTTT. It codes for CASSTPQPSDSTSTDTQYF.

The rearrangement uses TRBV5-1 and TRBJ1-1; D might be TRBD1 (5 bases). Germline CDR1 and CDR2: SGHRS and YFSETQ. The CDR3 is made up of 15 amino acids. Trimming shortened V by 3 bases and J by 1 base, and 13 bases separated the two germline ends. The DNA for the CDR3 is TGCGCCAGCAGCTCCATCGGGGCCCAGAACACTGAAGCTTTCTTT. Amino acid sequence: CASSSIGAQNTEAFF.

The rearrangement links TRBV11-3 to TRBJ2-5; a weak D match, TRBD2 (6 bases). From germline, CDR1 is SGHNT and CDR2 YENEEA. This CDR3 contains 14 residues. The ends were cut back, 2 bases at V and 4 bases at J, with 11 bases in the middle. The CDR3 region has the DNA TGTGCCAGCAGCTTAATGGGGGGATTAGAGACCCAGTACTTC. This codes for CASSLMGGLETQYF.

The chain joins TRBV30 to TRBJ1-2; the D gene is possibly TRBD1 (6 bases). This CDR3 contains 16 residues. The V gene lost 0 bases and the J gene lost 4 bases, with 18 bases spanning the gap. Germline V gene lookup returns CDR1 GTSNPN and CDR2 SVGIG (reference sequence). CDR3 loop: CAWSVLQGPSFYGYTF. CDR3 sequence (DNA): TGTGCCTGGAGTGTACTCCAGGGGCCATCCTTCTATGGCTACACCTTC. Drawing the rest from reference TRBV30 and TRBJ1-2, the complete variable domain is SQTIHQWPATLVQPVGSPLSLECTVEGTSNPNLYWYRQAAGRGLQLLFYSVGIGQISSEVPQNLSASRPQDRQFILSSKKLLLSDSGFYLCAWSVLQGPSFYGYTFGSGTRLTVV.

V gene TRBV6-5 combines with J gene TRBJ1-2; tentative D call: TRBD1 (5 bases). Trimming shortened V by 8 bases and J by 1 base, and 17 bases separated the two germline ends. This CDR3 has 15 residues. Germline V CDR1 and CDR2: MNHEY, SVGAGI. The CDR3 nucleotides read TGTGCCAGCGCGGCAGGGAATTGGGGTAACTATGGCTACACCTTC. As protein: CASAAGNWGNYGYTF.